This T cell receptor (beta chain) was sequenced for a study of T-cell memory formation after mild COVID-19. 5'RACE primed from the constant segment yielded TCR alpha and TCR beta cDNA libraries bearing sample barcodes and UMIs. TCRdb used MiXCR to reprocess the 5' RACE reads, holding one entry per CDR3 protein. The sample includes about 560,000 distinct CDR3 sequences, around a sixth of them seen just once. Study results and caveats: Detection of some responders pre-infection suggested pre-existing cross-reactive memory T cells participated. Researchers report contracting CD4+ clones mostly in CM and EM, with CD8+ clones in EMRA. What remained unconfirmed was the SARS-CoV-2 specificity of second-wave clones peaking on day 37.

This clonotype turned up a few times. Its cognate antigen is unknown. The length of the CDR3 is 16 residues. Germline CDR1 MNHNY, CDR2 SVGAGI (reference sequence). The junction had 10 bases not matched to a gene; V was cut back by 7 bases and J by 3 bases. This chain uses TRBV6-6 with TRBJ2-1; 9 bases are a match to TRBD1. The receptor was isolated from an adult woman who had mild COVID-19 (a few samples of this study predate the infection). Cell type and time point are not known. The sequencing sample was made of PBMCs or a T cell subset sorted from them (not recorded which). The DNA of the CDR3 is TGTGCCAGCAAAAACCCCGGGACAGGGCTCTACAATGAGCAGTTCTTC. Protein: CASKNPGTGLYNEQFF.